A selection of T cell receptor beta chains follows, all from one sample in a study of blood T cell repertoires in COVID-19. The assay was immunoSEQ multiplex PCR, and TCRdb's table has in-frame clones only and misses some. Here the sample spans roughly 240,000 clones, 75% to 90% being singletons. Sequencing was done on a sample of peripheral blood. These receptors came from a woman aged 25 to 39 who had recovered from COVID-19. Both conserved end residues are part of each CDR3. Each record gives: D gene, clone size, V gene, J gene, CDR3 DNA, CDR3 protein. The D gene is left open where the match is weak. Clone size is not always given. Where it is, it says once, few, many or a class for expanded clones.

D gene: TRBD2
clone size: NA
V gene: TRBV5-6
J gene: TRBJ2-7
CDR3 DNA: TGTGCCAGCAGCTTGGTCCTAGCGGGGGACTACGAGCAGTACTTC
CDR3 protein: CASSLVLAGDYEQYF

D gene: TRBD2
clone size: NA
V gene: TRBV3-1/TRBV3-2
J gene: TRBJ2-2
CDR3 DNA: TGTGCCAGCAGCCAAGTCCTAGCGGGGGGCCTAACAACGAACACCGGGGAGCTGTTTTTT
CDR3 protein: CASSQVLAGGLTTNTGELFF

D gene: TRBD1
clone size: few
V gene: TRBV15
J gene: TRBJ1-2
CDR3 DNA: TGTGCCACAGGGACAGGGGATTATGGCTACACCTTC
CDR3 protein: CATGTGDYGYTF

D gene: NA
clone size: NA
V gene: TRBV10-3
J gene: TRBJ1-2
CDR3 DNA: TGTGCCATCAGTGAGCAGGGCCTAGATGGCTACACCTTC
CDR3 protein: CAISEQGLDGYTF

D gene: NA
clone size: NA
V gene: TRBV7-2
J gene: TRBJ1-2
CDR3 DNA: TGTGCCAGCAGCTTAGATAACAGCCTCTATGGCTACACCTTC
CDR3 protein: CASSLDNSLYGYTF

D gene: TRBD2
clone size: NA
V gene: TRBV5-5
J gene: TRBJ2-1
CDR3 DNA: TGTGCCAGCAGCTCGAGAAGGACTAGCGGGGGGGACAATGAGCAGTTCTTC
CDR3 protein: CASSSRRTSGGDNEQFF

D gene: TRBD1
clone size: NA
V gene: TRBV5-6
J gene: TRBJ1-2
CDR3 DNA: TGTGCCAGCAGGGAACAGGGGGCCAACTATGGCTACACCTTC
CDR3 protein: CASREQGANYGYTF

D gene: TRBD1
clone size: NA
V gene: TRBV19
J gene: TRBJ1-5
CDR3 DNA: TGTGCCAGTAAGTCACAGGGGACGTGGGAAAATCAGCCCCAGCATTTT
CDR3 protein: CASKSQGTWENQPQHF

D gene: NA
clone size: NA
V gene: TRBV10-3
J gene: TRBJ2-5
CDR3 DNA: TGTGCCAGCACCAGGGGCGGAGCAGAGACCCAGTACTTC
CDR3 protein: CASTRGGAETQYF

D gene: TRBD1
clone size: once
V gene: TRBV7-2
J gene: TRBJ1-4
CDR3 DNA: TGTGCCAGCAGCTCGTCCAGGACAGGGTGGAATGAAAAACTGTTTTTT
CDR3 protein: CASSSSRTGWNEKLFF

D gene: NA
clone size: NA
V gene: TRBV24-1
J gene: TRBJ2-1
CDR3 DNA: TGTGCCACCAGTCTGAGGCAGTACAATGAGCAGTTCTTC
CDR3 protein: CATSLRQYNEQFF

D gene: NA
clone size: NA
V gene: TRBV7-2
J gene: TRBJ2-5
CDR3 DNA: TGTGCCAGCAGCTCTAGTCAAGAGACCCAGTACTTC
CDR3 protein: CASSSSQETQYF

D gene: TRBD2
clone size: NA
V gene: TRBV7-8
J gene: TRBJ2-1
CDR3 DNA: TGTGCCAGCAGCCTACTAGCGGGGGGGCAAAGAGGGCAGTTCTTC
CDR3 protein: CASSLLAGGQRGQFF

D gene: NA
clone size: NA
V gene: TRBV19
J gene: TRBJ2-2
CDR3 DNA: TGTGCCAGTAGTATATTGCGGGACGCGAACACCGGGGAGCTGTTTTTT
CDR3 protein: CASSILRDANTGELFF

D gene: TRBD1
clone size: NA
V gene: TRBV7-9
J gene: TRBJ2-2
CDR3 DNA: TGTGCCAGCAGCAGGACAGGGAACGCGAACACCGGGGAGCTGTTTTTT
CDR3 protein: CASSRTGNANTGELFF

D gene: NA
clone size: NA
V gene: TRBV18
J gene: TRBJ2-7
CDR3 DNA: TGTGCCAGCTCAACCTCCACAGGGTCCTACGAGCAGTACTTC
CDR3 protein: CASSTSTGSYEQYF

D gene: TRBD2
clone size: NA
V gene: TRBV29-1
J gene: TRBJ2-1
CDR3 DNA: TGCAGCGTTCATATCTGGACTAGCGGGGGGAACAATGAGCAGTTCTTC
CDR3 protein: CSVHIWTSGGNNEQFF

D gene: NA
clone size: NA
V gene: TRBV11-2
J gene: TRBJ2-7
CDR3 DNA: TGTGCCAGCAGCTTAGGATTAAAACAATACGAGCAGTACTTC
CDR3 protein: CASSLGLKQYEQYF

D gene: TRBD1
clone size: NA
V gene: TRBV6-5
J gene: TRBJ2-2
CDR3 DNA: TGTGCCAGCAGCGACAGGGGTGGCGGGGAGCTGTTTTTT
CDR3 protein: CASSDRGGGELFF

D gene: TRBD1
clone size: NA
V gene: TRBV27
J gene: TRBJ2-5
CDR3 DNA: TGTGCCAGCAAACCCCAGGGACAGGGGGACCAAGAGACCCAGTACTTC
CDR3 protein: CASKPQGQGDQETQYF

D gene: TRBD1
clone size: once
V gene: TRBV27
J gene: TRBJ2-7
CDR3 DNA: TGTGCCAGCAGTTTAGTGGCCAGGGGGCGCTCCTACGAGCAGTACTTC
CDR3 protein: CASSLVARGRSYEQYF

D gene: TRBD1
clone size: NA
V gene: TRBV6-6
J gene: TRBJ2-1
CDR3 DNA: TGTGCCAGCAGTAGCGGACAGGGGGCCCATGAGCAGTTCTTC
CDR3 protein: CASSSGQGAHEQFF

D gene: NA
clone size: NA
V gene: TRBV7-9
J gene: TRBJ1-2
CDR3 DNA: TGTGCCAGCAGCTTAGGGCAGACTAACTATGGCTACACCTTC
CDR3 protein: CASSLGQTNYGYTF

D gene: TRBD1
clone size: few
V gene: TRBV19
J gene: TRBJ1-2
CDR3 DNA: TGTGCCAGTAGTATCCTCTCGACAGGGCCACTTTTAGGGGATGGCTACACCTTC
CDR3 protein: CASSILSTGPLLGDGYTF

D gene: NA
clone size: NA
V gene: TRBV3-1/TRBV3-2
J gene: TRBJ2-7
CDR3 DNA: TGTGCCAGCAGACACAGGGGAGGCTACGAGCAGTACTTC
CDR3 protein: CASRHRGGYEQYF

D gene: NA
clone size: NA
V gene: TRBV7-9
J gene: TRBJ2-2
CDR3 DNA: TGTGCCAGCAGCTCAGGACAGAACACCGGGGAGCTGTTTTTT
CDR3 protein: CASSSGQNTGELFF

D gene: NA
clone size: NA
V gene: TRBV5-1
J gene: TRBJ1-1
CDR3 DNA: TGCGCCAGCAGCTCCCGGGGGAACACTGAAGCTTTCTTT
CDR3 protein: CASSSRGNTEAFF

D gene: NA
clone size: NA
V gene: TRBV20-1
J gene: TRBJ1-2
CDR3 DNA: TGCAGTGCAGCCCGGACAGCCCTTTCGAACTTC
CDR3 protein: CSAARTALSNF

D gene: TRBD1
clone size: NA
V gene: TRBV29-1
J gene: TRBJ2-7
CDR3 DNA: TGCAGCGTCCTGACAGGGGGCTACGAGCAGTACTTC
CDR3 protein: CSVLTGGYEQYF

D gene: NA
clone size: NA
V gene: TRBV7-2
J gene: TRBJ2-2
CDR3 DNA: TGTGCCAGCACCCATTGGGGTGGCCGGGGCACCGGGGAGCTGTTTTTT
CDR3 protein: CASTHWGGRGTGELFF

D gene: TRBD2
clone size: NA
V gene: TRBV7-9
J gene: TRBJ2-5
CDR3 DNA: TGTGCCAGCAGCTTATCACTAGCGGGGGCCCACTTGGAGACCCAGTACTTC
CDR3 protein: CASSLSLAGAHLETQYF

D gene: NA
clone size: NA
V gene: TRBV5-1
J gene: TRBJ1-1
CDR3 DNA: TGCGCCAGCAGCTTGGTCGGGGAGGTCACTGAAGCTTTCTTT
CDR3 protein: CASSLVGEVTEAFF

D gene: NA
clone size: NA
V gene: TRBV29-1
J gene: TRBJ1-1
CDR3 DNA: TGCAGCGCGGACAGCCATAACACTGAAGCTTTCTTT
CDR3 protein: CSADSHNTEAFF

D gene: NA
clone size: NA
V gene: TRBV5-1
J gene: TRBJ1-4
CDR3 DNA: TGCGCCAGCAGCTTGGGTTTCAGGGCTGGGGATGAAAAACTGTTTTTT
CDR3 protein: CASSLGFRAGDEKLFF

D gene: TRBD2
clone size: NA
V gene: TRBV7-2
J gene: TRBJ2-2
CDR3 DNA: TGTGCCAGCAGCGTAACCCCCCAGCGGGGTTTGGCCGGGGAGCTGTTTTTT
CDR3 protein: CASSVTPQRGLAGELFF